These 26 T cell receptor beta chains originate from one sample sequenced in a study of blood T cell repertoires in COVID-19. Here immunoSEQ multiplex PCR was the method, and the copy in TCRdb shows in-frame clones only, minus some. Among about 180,000 clones listed, 70% to 85% were seen once. The sequenced sample consisted of PBMCs or T cells enriched from blood (not recorded which). The source is a woman between 45 and 60 years old who had recovered from COVID-19.

The chain uses TRBV15 and TRBJ2-7; D perhaps matches TRBD1 (5 bases). CDR1 is LNHNV and CDR2 is YYDKDF in the germline V gene (reference sequence). The CDR3 length is 16 residues. V was shortened by 0 bases and J by 3 bases, with 15 bases between the two germline ends. The CDR3 DNA is TGTGCCACCAGCAGAGATGGGGCCGTCCTTAGCTACGAGCAGTACTTC. This gives the protein CATSRDGAVLSYEQYF.

This chain connects TRBV7-9 to TRBJ1-2; TRBD1 matches at 8 bases. The CDR3 extends over 13 amino acids. In germline, CDR1 is SEHNR, CDR2 FQNEAQ (reference sequence). J was trimmed by 8 bases and V by 4 bases; bases with no gene match: 6. CDR3 loop: CASSWLDRAGYTF. CDR3 DNA: TGTGCCAGCAGCTGGTTGGACAGGGCGGGCTACACCTTC. The full variable domain, completed using reference TRBV7-9 and TRBJ1-2, is DTGVSQNPRHKITKRGQNVTFRCDPISEHNRLYWYRQTLGQGPEFLTYFQNEAQLEKSRLLSDRFSAERPKGSFSTLEIQRTEQGDSAMYLCASSWLDRAGYTFGSGTRLTVV.

The rearrangement uses TRBV7-6 and TRBJ1-3; 8 bases are shared with TRBD1. The CDR3 length is 17 residues. CDR1 is SGHVS and CDR2 is FNYEAQ in the germline V gene. The V and J ends lost 5 bases and 0 bases, in that order; junction bases with no gene match: 9. The CDR3 DNA follows: TGTGCCAGCAGCCCGACAGGGGTTTCCAGCTCTGGAAACACCATATATTTT. It specifies CASSPTGVSSSGNTIYF.

The gene calls are TRBV18 and TRBJ1-1; 8 nucleotides align to TRBD1. The CDR3 runs 14 residues. CDR1 and CDR2 (germline): KGHSH, LQKENI. V dropped 1 base and J dropped 4; count of bases not matched to a gene: 2. CDR3 coding DNA: TGTGCCAGCTCACCACAGGACAGGGCCACTGAAGCTTTCTTT. Translated, it gives CASSPQDRATEAFF.

The genes are TRBV14 and TRBJ1-3; D not certain. With 2 bases removed from V and 1 base from J, the gap between germline ends came to 6 bases. This CDR3 has 14 amino acids. CDR1 SGHDN and CDR2 FVKESK come from the germline V gene. CDR3 sequence reads: CASSQRLSGNTIYF. CDR3 DNA: TGTGCCAGCAGCCAACGGTTATCTGGAAACACCATATATTTT.

This clone was counted between two and nine times. The gene calls are TRBV2 and TRBJ1-2; D is undetermined. The CDR3 totals 11 residues. From germline, CDR1 is SNHLY and CDR2 FYNNEI. V dropped 6 bases and J dropped 10 bases, with 12 bases sitting between them. The CDR3 sequence: CASSPARDYTF. As DNA, the CDR3 is TGTGCCAGCAGCCCCGCTCGAGACTACACCTTC.

In this sample, this clone turned up once. The rearrangement joins TRBV5-1 to TRBJ2-2; 9 nucleotides line up with TRBD2. The CDR3 covers 15 residues. Looked up from germline, CDR1 is SGHRS and CDR2 is YFSETQ. The junction had 4 bases not matched to a gene; V was cut back by 1 base and J by 6 bases. CDR3 sequence: CASSLNSGSPGELFF. CDR3 coding DNA: TGCGCCAGCAGCTTGAATAGCGGGAGTCCCGGGGAGCTGTTTTTT.

This clone was recorded a few times. The rearrangement joins TRBV28 to TRBJ1-2; D ambiguous. The CDR3 is 13 amino acids. Germline CDR1 and CDR2: MDHEN and SYDVKM. V was shortened by 6 bases and J by 5 bases, with 13 bases between the two germline ends. The CDR3 region is CASSLQRGYGYTF. The CDR3 DNA follows: TGTGCCAGCAGCCTCCAACGGGGTTATGGCTACACCTTC.

This clone was seen a single time. The CDR3 DNA follows: TGTGCCAGCAGCCTGACGACAAATTCACCCCTCCACTTT. Translated: CASSLTTNSPLHF. The V and J genes are TRBV14 and TRBJ1-6, with unresolved D. CDR1 and CDR2 (germline): SGHDN, FVKESK. The CDR3 loop spans 13 amino acids. The V end lost 4 bases, the J end lost 7 bases, and 8 bases lay between the germline ends.

This chain links TRBV5-1 with TRBJ1-1; a weak D match, TRBD1 (6 bases). Deletions cut 0 bases from V and 7 bases from J, with 19 bases between. This CDR3 has 16 residues. Germline CDR1 reads SGHRS; CDR2 reads YFSETQ. CDR3 sequence: CASSLESLVRTDEAFF. The DNA for the CDR3 is TGCGCCAGCAGCTTGGAATCATTGGTCAGGACAGATGAAGCTTTCTTT.

In DNA form, the CDR3 reads TGTGCCACCAGTGACTCGCTAGCGGGAGTCTACAATGAGCAGTTCTTC. It is translated as CATSDSLAGVYNEQFF. J is TRBJ2-1 and V is TRBV24-1, with 10 bases aligning to TRBD2. This CDR3 has 16 residues. Germline loops: CDR1 KGHDR, CDR2 SFDVKD. J was trimmed by 3 bases and V by 4 bases; bases with no gene match: 5.

The V gene is TRBV28, the J gene TRBJ2-7; D possibly corresponds to TRBD1 (6 bases). This CDR3 is 13 amino acids long. The germline V gene encodes CDR1 MDHEN and CDR2 SYDVKM. V was trimmed by 5 bases and J by 5 bases, leaving 13 bases between them. DNA for the CDR3: TGTGCCAGCAGTCCCCAGGGGCGGCACGAGCAGTACTTC. Translated: CASSPQGRHEQYF.

This chain links TRBV19 with TRBJ2-1, with D possibly matching TRBD2 (6 bases). Germline assignment: CDR1 LNHDA and CDR2 SQIVND (reference sequence). V shed 6 bases and J shed 9 bases, with 18 bases lying between them. The CDR3 extends over 14 amino acids. This CDR3 reads CASRFREARIEQFF. Written as DNA, the CDR3 is TGTGCCAGTAGGTTCAGGGAGGCCCGGATTGAGCAGTTCTTC.

Concerning this clone itself: One end of the junction is discordant with germline, which a read error may explain. Additional DNA sequences in this sample encode the identical CDR3. The chain links TRBV7-2 to TRBJ1-4; 7 bases align to TRBD1. Looked up from germline, CDR1 is SGHTA and CDR2 is FQGNSA. There are 15 residues in the CDR3. CDR3 region: CASSYTGANNEKLFF. In nucleotides, the CDR3 is TGCGCCAGCAGCTATACAGGGGCTAATAATGAAAAACTGTTTTTT.

The CDR3 region has the DNA TGTGCCAGCAGCGGGGGACAGGTAGAGACCCAGTACTTC. It translates to CASSGGQVETQYF. The chain couples TRBV2 to TRBJ2-5; 8 bases fit TRBD1. Trimming at V came to 6 bases and at J to 4 bases, leaving 4 bases not matched to a gene. The CDR3 covers 13 residues. Germline assignment: CDR1 SNHLY and CDR2 FYNNEI.

The rearrangement joins TRBV28 to TRBJ1-2, with 7 bases lining up with TRBD1. CDR3 length equals 14 residues. Germline V gene lookup returns CDR1 MDHEN and CDR2 SYDVKM. With V trimmed by 6 bases and J by 0 bases, 4 bases remained unmatched. CDR3 sequence (DNA): TGTGCCAGCAGGACAGGGATTACTAACTATGGCTACACCTTC. Protein product: CASRTGITNYGYTF.

The V and J genes are TRBV20-1 and TRBJ2-1; D not resolved. V dropped 1 base and J dropped 5 bases, with 3 bases sitting between them. There are 11 residues in the CDR3. Germline CDR1 is DFQATT and CDR2 is SNEGSKA (reference sequence). The CDR3 region is CSARADNEQFF. CDR3 nucleotides: TGCAGTGCTAGAGCCGACAATGAGCAGTTCTTC.

The genes are TRBV9 and TRBJ2-2; a possible D gene is TRBD2 (5 bases). CDR1 SGDLS and CDR2 YYNGEE come from the germline V gene. CDR3 size: 15 residues. The V gene lost 0 bases and the J gene lost 4 bases, with 10 bases spanning the gap. The CDR3 reads CASSVGGEGTGELFF. Written as DNA, the CDR3 is TGTGCCAGCAGCGTAGGGGGAGAGGGCACCGGGGAGCTGTTTTTT.

The chain combines TRBV11-3 with TRBJ2-3; D uncertain. Trimming shortened V by 1 base and J by 0 bases, and 5 bases separated the two germline ends. Germline V CDR1 and CDR2: SGHNT, YENEEA. This CDR3 spans 14 amino acids. CDR3 amino acids: CASSLGASTDTQYF. CDR3 coding DNA: TGTGCCAGCAGCTTAGGAGCTAGCACAGATACGCAGTATTTT.

J is TRBJ1-2 and V is TRBV15; D not resolved. The CDR3 contains 16 residues. Per germline, CDR1 LNHNV and CDR2 YYDKDF (reference sequence). V was trimmed by 0 bases and J by 4 bases, leaving 15 bases between them. DNA for the CDR3: TGTGCCACCAGCAGAGATCTAGCGGGAGGTGGCTATGGCTACACCTTC. The encoded protein is CATSRDLAGGGYGYTF.

This clone was seen a few times. This chain uses TRBV3-1 (or the pseudogene TRBV3-2) with TRBJ2-7; 9 nucleotides match TRBD2. Trimming cost V 1 base and J 5 bases; bases outside gene matches: 9. Germline CDR1 is LGHDT and CDR2 is YNNKEL (reference sequence). This CDR3 spans 16 amino acids. The CDR3 region has the DNA TGTGCCAGCAGCCAAGCTCCGGCTAGCGGGGCGGACGAGCAGTACTTC. Protein product: CASSQAPASGADEQYF.

The chain combines TRBV4-2 with TRBJ2-3; 8 bases align to TRBD2. Germline V gives CDR1 LGHNA, CDR2 YNFKEQ. CDR3 length: 17 residues. The V segment lost 2 bases and the J segment 0 bases; nucleotides outside the gene matches: 7. DNA for the CDR3: TGTGCCAGCAGCCAAACCCTACTAGCGGACAGCACAGATACGCAGTATTTT. This encodes CASSQTLLADSTDTQYF.

This clone was picked up a small number of times. V is TRBV21-1 and J is TRBJ2-7; the table's D call TRBD2 went unverified against the DNA. TRBV21-1 counts as a pseudogene. The CDR3 is 15 amino acids. The CDR3 sequence: CASSPRDTGRDEQYF. The CDR3, as DNA: TGTGCCAGCAGCCCCCGGGATACAGGGAGGGACGAGCAGTACTTC.

The chain links TRBV10-2 to TRBJ2-6, with TRBD2 as a possible D gene (6 bases). Germline V gene lookup returns CDR1 WSHSY and CDR2 SAAADI. The V end lost 5 bases, the J end lost 12 bases, and 20 bases lay between the germline ends. The CDR3 is 15 amino acids. The CDR3 coding sequence is TGCGCCAGCAGTTTCTTACCGGGACTCCAGCCCGTCCTGACTTTC. The encoded protein is CASSFLPGLQPVLTF.

This clone has a single count. This chain uses TRBV10-3 with TRBJ2-6; 11 bases agree with TRBD1. This CDR3 comprises 16 residues. CDR1 and CDR2 from the germline V gene are ENHRY and SYGVKD. Losses at the gene ends were 10 bases for V and 2 bases for J; bases not matched to a gene: 7. As DNA, the CDR3 is TGTGCCAACGGACAGGGGGCGGGGGCTGGGGCCAACGTCCTGACTTTC. Translation gives CANGQGAGAGANVLTF.

The J gene is TRBJ2-2, the V gene TRBV18, with TRBD2 matching 7 bases. The V segment lost 1 base and the J segment 4 bases; nucleotides outside the gene matches: 6. The CDR3 is made up of 16 amino acids. The germline V gene encodes CDR1 KGHSH and CDR2 LQKENI. CDR3 DNA sequence: TGTGCCAGCTCACCACTTCTGACTAGCAGCACCGGGGAGCTGTTTTTT. Encoded protein: CASSPLLTSSTGELFF.